Here is one T cell receptor beta chain with its context. Its antigen is unknown. The entry originates in a study of blood T cells in healthy people across ages. Together with a sample-barcoded 5' primer, a J-beta primer mix was included in a second PCR lasting 7 to 11 cycles. One entry per CDR3 protein, called by TCRdb with MiXCR from the 5' RACE reads. The sample has 1.5 million to 2 million distinct CDR3 sequences; around 42% are singletons. Germline CDR1 is SQVTM and CDR2 is ANQGSEA. This CDR3 comprises 16 residues. V trimming: 3 bases; J trimming: 2 bases; junction bases outside the gene matches: 10. Study-wide findings and caveats: The unknown donor CMV status may have confounded expanded clonotype changes. Roughly linearly, TCR beta diversity per million T cells fell as age increased.

The receptor's source is a human donor in good health. The chain couples TRBV29-1 to TRBJ2-5; TRBD2 aligns across 9 bases. Sequenced: blood. The CDR3, as DNA: TGCAGCGTTGATATCCTGGCTAGCGGGGAGCAAGAGACCCAGTACTTC. Translated: CSVDILASGEQETQYF.